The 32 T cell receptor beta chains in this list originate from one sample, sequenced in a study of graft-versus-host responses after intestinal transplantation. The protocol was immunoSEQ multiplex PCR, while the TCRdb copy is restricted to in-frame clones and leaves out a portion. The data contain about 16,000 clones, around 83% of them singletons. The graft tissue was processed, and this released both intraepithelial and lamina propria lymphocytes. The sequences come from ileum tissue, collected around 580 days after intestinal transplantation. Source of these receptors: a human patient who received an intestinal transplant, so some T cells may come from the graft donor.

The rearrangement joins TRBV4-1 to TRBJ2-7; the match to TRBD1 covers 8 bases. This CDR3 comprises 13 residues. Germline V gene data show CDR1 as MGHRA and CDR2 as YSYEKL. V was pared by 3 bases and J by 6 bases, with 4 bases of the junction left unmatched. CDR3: CASSQIDRGEQYF. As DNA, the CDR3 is TGCGCCAGCAGCCAGATAGACAGGGGCGAGCAGTACTTC.

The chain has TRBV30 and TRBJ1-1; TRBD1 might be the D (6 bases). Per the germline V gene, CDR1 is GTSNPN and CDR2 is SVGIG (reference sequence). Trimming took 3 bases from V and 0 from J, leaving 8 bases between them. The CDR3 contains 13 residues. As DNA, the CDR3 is TGTGCCTGGAGAAGGGGGATGAACACTGAAGCTTTCTTT. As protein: CAWRRGMNTEAFF.

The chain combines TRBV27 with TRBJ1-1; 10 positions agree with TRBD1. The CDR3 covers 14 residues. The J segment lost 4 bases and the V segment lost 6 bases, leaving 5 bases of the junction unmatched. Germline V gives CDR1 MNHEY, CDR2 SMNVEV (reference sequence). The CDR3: CASRVRTGGTEAFF. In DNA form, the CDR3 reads TGTGCCAGCAGGGTTCGGACAGGGGGCACTGAAGCTTTCTTT.

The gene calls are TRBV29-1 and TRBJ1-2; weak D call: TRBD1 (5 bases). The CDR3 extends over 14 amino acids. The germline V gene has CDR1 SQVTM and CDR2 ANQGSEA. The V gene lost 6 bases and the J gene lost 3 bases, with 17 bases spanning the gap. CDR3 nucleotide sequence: TGCAGCGTCGAAACCCTGACAGAGGACTATGGCTACACCTTC. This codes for CSVETLTEDYGYTF.

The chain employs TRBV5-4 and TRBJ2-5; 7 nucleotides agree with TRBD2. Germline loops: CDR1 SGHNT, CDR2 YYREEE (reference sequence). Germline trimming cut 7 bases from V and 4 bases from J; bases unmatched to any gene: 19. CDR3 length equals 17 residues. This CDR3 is CASGPGGGPRVSETQYF. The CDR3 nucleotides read TGTGCCAGCGGGCCCGGCGGGGGACCCCGGGTCTCAGAGACCCAGTACTTC.

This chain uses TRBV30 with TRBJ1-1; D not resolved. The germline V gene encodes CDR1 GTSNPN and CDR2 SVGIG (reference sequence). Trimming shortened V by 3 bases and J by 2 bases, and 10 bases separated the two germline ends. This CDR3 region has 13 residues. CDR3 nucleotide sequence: TGTGCCTGGAGGTTCGAGCAAAACACTGAAGCTTTCTTT. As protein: CAWRFEQNTEAFF.

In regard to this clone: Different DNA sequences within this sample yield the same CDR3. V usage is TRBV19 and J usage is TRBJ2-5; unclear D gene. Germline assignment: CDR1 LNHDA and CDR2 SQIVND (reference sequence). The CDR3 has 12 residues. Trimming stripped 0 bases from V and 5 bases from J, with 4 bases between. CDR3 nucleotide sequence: TGTGCCAGTAGTATAGATCGGGAGACCCAGTACTTC. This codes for CASSIDRETQYF.

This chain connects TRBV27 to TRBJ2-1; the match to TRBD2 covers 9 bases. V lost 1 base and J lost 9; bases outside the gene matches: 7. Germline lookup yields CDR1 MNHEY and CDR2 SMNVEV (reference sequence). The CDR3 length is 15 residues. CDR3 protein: CASSLWGGGAFEQFF. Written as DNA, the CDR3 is TGTGCCAGCAGTTTATGGGGCGGGGGGGCCTTTGAGCAGTTCTTC.

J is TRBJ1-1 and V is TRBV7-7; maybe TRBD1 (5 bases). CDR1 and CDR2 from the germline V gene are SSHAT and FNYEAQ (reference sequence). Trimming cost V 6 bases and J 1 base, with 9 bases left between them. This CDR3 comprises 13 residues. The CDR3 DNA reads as TGTGCCAGCAGTCGACAGCAGAACACTGAAGCTTTCTTT. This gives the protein CASSRQQNTEAFF.

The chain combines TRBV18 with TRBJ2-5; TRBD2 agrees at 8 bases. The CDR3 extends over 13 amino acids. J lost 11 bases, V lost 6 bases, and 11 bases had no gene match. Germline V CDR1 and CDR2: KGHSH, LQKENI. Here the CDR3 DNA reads TGTGCCAGCTCGCTCGGTTATCGGGAGGGGCAGTACTTC. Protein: CASSLGYREGQYF. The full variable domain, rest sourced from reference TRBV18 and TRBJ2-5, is NAGVMQNPRHLVRRRGQEARLRCSPMKGHSHVYWYRQLPEEGLKFMVYLQKENIIDESGMPKERFSAEFPKEGPSILRIQQVVRGDSAAYFCASSLGYREGQYFGPGTRLLVL.

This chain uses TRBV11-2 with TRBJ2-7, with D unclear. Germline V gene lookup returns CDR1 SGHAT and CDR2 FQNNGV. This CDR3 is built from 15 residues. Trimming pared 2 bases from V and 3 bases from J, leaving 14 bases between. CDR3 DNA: TGTGCCAGCAGCTTACAGCCTTCGGTGGACTACGAGCAGTACTTC. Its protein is CASSLQPSVDYEQYF.

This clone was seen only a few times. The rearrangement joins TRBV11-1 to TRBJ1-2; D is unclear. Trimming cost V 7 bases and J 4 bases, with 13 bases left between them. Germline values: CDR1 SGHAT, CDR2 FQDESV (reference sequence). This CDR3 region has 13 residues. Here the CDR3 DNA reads TGTGCCAGCACCTCAGCGGGCGGCTATGGCTACACCTTC. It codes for CASTSAGGYGYTF.

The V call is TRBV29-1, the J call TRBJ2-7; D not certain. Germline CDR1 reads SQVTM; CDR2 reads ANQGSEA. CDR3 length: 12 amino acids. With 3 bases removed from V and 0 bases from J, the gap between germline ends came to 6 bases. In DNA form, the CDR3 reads TGCAGCGTTGAGGCAGCCTCCTACGAGCAGTACTTC. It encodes CSVEAASYEQYF.

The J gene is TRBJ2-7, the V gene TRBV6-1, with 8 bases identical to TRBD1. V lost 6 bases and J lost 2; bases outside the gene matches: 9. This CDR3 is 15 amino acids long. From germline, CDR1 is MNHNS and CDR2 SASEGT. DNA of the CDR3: TGTGCCAGCAGCCGCCACGGGACAGGTACCTACGAGCAGTACTTC. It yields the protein CASSRHGTGTYEQYF.

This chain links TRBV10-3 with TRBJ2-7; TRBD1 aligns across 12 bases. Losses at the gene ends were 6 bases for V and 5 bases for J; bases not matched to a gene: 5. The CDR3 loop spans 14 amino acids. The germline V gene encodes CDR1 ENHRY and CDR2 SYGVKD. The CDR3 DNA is TGTGCCATCAGACCTGGGACAGGGGGCAACGAGCAGTACTTC. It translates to CAIRPGTGGNEQYF.

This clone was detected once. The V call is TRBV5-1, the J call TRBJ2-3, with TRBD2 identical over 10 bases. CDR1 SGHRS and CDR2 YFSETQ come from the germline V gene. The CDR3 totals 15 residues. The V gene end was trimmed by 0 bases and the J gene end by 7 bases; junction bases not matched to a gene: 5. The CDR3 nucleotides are TGCGCCAGCAGCTTGGCCCCTAGCGGGGGAAATACGCAGTATTTT. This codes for CASSLAPSGGNTQYF. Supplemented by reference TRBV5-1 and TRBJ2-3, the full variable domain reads KAGVTQTPRYLIKTRGQQVTLSCSPISGHRSVSWYQQTPGQGLQFLFEYFSETQRNKGNFPGRFSGRQFSNSRSEMNVSTLELGDSALYLCASSLAPSGGNTQYFGPGTRLTVL.

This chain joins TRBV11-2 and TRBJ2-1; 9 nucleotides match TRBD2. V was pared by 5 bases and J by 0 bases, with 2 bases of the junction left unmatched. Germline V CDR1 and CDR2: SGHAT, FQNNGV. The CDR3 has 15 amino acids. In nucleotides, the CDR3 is TGTGCCAGCAGCGTTAGCGGGAGCTCCTACAATGAGCAGTTCTTC. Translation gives CASSVSGSSYNEQFF.

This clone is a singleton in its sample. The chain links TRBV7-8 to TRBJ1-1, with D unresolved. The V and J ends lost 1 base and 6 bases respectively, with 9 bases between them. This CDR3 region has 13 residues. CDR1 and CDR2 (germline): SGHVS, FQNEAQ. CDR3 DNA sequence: TGTGCCAGCAGCTTAGGGGTGGCATCTGAAGCTTTCTTT. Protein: CASSLGVASEAFF.

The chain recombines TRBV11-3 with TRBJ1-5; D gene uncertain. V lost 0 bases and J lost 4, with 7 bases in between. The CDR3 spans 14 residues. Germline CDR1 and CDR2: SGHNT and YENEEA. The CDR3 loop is CASSLDGQNQPQHF. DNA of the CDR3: TGTGCCAGCAGCTTAGATGGCCAGAATCAGCCCCAGCATTTT.

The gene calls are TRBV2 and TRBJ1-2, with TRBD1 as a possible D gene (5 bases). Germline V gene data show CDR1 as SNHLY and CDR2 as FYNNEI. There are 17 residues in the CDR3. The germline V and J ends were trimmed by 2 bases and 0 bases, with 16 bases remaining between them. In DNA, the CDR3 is TGTGCCAGCAGTGAAATGACAGCGCCTATATCTAACTATGGCTACACCTTC. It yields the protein CASSEMTAPISNYGYTF. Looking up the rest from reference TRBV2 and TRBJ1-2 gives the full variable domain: EPEVTQTPSHQVTQMGQEVILRCVPISNHLYFYWYRQILGQKVEFLVSFYNNEISEKSEIFDDQFSVERPDGSNFTLKIRSTKLEDSAMYFCASSEMTAPISNYGYTFGSGTRLTVV.

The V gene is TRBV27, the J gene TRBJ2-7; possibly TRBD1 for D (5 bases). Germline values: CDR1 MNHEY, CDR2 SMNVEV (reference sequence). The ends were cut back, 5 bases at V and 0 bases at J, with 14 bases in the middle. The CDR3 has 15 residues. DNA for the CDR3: TGTGCCAGCAGTCCCCTCCCTGACAGCTCCTACGAGCAGTACTTC. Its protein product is CASSPLPDSSYEQYF.

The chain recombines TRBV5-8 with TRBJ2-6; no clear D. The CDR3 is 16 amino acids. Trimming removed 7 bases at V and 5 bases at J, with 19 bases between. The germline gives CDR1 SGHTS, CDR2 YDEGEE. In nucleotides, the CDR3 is TGTGCCAGCGGTCGGTCCACACAAAGTCGGGCCAACGTCCTGACTTTC. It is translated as CASGRSTQSRANVLTF.

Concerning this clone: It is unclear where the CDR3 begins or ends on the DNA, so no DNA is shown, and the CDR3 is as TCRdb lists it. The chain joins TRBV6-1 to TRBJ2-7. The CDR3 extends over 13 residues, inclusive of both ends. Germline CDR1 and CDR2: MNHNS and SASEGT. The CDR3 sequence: CASSTSISYEQYF.

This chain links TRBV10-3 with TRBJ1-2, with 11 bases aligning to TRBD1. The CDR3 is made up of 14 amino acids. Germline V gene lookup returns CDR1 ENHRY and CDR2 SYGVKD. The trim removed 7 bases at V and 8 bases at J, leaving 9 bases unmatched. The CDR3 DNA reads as TGTGCCATCACCCATACCGGGACAGGGGGAGGCTACACCTTC. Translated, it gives CAITHTGTGGGYTF.

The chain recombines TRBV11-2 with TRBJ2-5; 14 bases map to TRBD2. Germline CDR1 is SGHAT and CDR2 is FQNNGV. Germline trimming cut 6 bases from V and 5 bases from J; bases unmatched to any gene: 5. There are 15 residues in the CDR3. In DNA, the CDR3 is TGTGCCAGCAGTTTGAGGACTAGCGGGGGGGAGACCCAGTACTTC. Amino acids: CASSLRTSGGETQYF. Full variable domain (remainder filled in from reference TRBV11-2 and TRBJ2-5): EAGVAQSPRYKIIEKRQSVAFWCNPISGHATLYWYQQILGQGPKLLIQFQNNGVVDDSQLPKDRFSAERLKGVDSTLKIQPAKLEDSAVYLCASSLRTSGGETQYFGPGTRLLVL.

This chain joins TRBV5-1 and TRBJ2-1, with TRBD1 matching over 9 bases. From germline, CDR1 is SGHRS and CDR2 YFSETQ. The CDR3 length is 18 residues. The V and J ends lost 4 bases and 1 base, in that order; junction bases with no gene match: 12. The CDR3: CASSNLQGAHISYNEQFF. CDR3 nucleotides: TGCGCCAGCAGCAACCTACAGGGGGCCCACATTTCCTACAATGAGCAGTTCTTC.

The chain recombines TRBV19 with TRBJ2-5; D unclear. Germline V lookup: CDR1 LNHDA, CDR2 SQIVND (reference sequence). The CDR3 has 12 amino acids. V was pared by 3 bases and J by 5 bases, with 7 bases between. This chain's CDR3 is CASSMVGETQYF. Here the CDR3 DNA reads TGTGCCAGTAGTATGGTAGGCGAGACCCAGTACTTC.

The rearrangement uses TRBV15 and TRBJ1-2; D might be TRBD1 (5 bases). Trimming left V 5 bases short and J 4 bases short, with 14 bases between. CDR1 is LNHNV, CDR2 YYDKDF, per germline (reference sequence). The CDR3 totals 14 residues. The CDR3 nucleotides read TGTGCCACCAGCCCCCGAGGGGACTTCTATGGCTACACCTTC. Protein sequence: CATSPRGDFYGYTF.

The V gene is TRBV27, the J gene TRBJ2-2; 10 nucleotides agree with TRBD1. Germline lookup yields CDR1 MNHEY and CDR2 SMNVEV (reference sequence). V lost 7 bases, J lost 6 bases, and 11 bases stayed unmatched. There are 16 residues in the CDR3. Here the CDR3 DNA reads TGTGCCAGCAACATCAGGGGACAGGGGTTACCCGGGGAGCTGTTTTTT. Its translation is CASNIRGQGLPGELFF.

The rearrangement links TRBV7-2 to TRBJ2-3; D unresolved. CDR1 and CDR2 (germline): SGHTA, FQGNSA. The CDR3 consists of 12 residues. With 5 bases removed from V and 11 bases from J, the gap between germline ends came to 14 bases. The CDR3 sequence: CASSTYQEGQYF. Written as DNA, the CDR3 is TGTGCCAGCAGCACGTACCAAGAAGGGCAGTATTTT.

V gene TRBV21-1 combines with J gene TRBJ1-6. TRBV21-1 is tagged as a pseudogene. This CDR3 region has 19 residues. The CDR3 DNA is TGTGCCAGCAGCAAAACCCAGACTGAGTTAAACTCCTATAATTCACCCCTCCACTTT. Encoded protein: CASSKTQTELNSYNSPLHF.

The CDR3 region has the DNA TGTGCCAGCAGCTTGGACAGGGGAGGCGACGAGCAGTACTTC. Residues: CASSLDRGGDEQYF. V usage is TRBV5-4 and J usage is TRBJ2-5; the D gene is possibly TRBD1 (7 bases). TRBJ2-7 explains the end of the DNA better; the J call may be wrong. CDR3 size: 14 residues. The germline gives CDR1 SGHNT, CDR2 YYREEE (reference sequence).